A selection of T cell receptor beta chains follows, all from one sample in a study of Ad26.COV2.S vaccination and SARS-CoV-2 variants. Method: immunoSEQ multiplex PCR; TCRdb's copy keeps in-frame clones and lacks some. Here the sample spans 200,000 to 250,000 clones, roughly 90% being singletons. Specimen: peripheral blood, collected in a trial of Ad26.COV2.S vaccine versus placebo. The receptors were sampled from a person aged 18-65 years who received the Ad26.COV2.S COVID-19 vaccine or a placebo. The CDR3 runs from the conserved cysteine through the conserved F or W. D genes are given only for firm matches. Size values are once, few and many counts, or a class for expanded clones, and some rows have none.

abundance	d_gene	v_gene	j_gene	CDR3aa	CDR3nt
.	TRBD2	TRBV5-1	TRBJ2-1	CASSETSGEINEQFF	TGCGCCAGCAGTGAGACTAGCGGGGAGATCAATGAGCAGTTCTTC
.	TRBD1	TRBV4-2	TRBJ1-2	CASSQLFSDRQANYGYTF	TGTGCCAGCAGCCAACTCTTCTCGGACAGGCAAGCTAACTATGGCTACACCTTC
.	TRBD1	TRBV5-1	TRBJ1-2	CASSLGRGLGYTF	TGCGCCAGCAGCTTGGGCAGGGGGCTTGGCTACACCTTC
.	.	TRBV7-3	TRBJ1-5	CASSFMDRRNQPQHF	TGTGCCAGCAGCTTCATGGATCGGCGGAATCAGCCCCAGCATTTT
few	TRBD1	TRBV10-1	TRBJ2-2	CASARQGATGELFF	TGCGCCAGCGCGAGACAGGGGGCCACCGGGGAGCTGTTTTTT
.	.	TRBV28	TRBJ1-6	CASSPYPDPGPYSPLHF	TGTGCCAGCAGTCCATACCCGGACCCGGGACCCTATTCACCCCTCCACTTT
.	TRBD2	TRBV28	TRBJ2-5	CASSYLRGGLREETQYF	TGTGCCAGCAGTTATCTGCGGGGGGGGCTGCGGGAAGAGACCCAGTACTTC
.	.	TRBV28	TRBJ2-5	CASSSLGLLPYF	TGTGCCAGCAGCTCCCTGGGGCTCCTTCCGTACTTC
.	.	TRBV10-3	TRBJ2-6	CAISTTALSSGANVLTF	TGTGCCATCAGTACGACTGCCCTGAGCTCTGGGGCCAACGTCCTGACTTTC
.	.	TRBV5-1	TRBJ2-7	CASSRTHSYEQYF	TGCGCCAGCAGCCGAACTCACTCCTACGAGCAGTACTTC
.	.	TRBV28	TRBJ2-7	CASSFPEVGEQYF	TGTGCCAGCAGTTTTCCAGAGGTCGGCGAGCAGTACTTC
.	TRBD2	TRBV7-9	TRBJ2-2	CASSRGLAGASNTGELFF	TGTGCCAGCAGCCGGGGACTAGCGGGCGCTTCGAACACCGGGGAGCTGTTTTTT
once	.	TRBV28	TRBJ1-1	CASTLQGRDEAFF	TGTGCCAGCACTCTACAGGGTCGCGATGAAGCTTTCTTT
.	TRBD1	TRBV12-5	TRBJ2-1	CASGLTIGQGGYNEQFF	TGTGCTAGTGGTTTGACCATCGGACAGGGGGGGTACAATGAGCAGTTCTTC
.	TRBD2	TRBV5-1	TRBJ2-1	CASSRGLAQYNEQFF	TGCGCCAGCAGCCGCGGACTAGCGCAATACAATGAGCAGTTCTTC
.	TRBD1	TRBV7-3	TRBJ2-1	CASSSNRTGFGNEQFF	TGTGCCAGCAGCTCAAACAGGACAGGGTTTGGCAATGAGCAGTTCTTC
few	.	TRBV3-1/TRBV3-2	TRBJ1-1	CASSQPGRGTEAFF	TGTGCCAGCAGCCAACCGGGCAGGGGCACTGAAGCTTTCTTT
.	.	TRBV30	TRBJ1-2	CAWRTVTIGYTF	TGTGCCTGGAGGACAGTAACTATCGGCTACACCTTC
.	.	TRBV5-8	TRBJ2-1	CASSLAPRFGINNEQFF	TGTGCCAGCAGCTTGGCCCCTCGCTTTGGGATAAACAATGAGCAGTTCTTC
.	.	TRBV18	TRBJ1-1	CASSPTLGTEAFF	TGTGCCAGCTCACCAACTCTGGGCACTGAAGCTTTCTTT
.	.	TRBV9	TRBJ2-4	CASSTLEGMDKNIQYF	TGTGCCAGCAGTACACTTGAGGGTATGGACAAAAACATTCAGTACTTC
.	.	TRBV5-5	TRBJ1-1	CASSLFETMEAFF	TGTGCCAGCAGCTTGTTTGAGACTATGGAAGCTTTCTTT
.	TRBD1	TRBV18	TRBJ2-2	CASSLFTAGGLNTGELFF	TGTGCCAGCTCACTATTTACTGCAGGGGGCCTGAACACCGGGGAGCTGTTTTTT
.	TRBD2	TRBV4-3	TRBJ2-1	CASSPTSGGYNEQFF	TGCGCCAGCAGCCCCACTAGCGGGGGCTACAATGAGCAGTTCTTC
once	.	TRBV4-1	TRBJ2-1	CASSQAHRLSYNEQFF	TGCGCCAGCAGCCAAGCACACAGGCTCTCCTACAATGAGCAGTTCTTC
.	TRBD1	TRBV18	TRBJ2-7	CASSLGTGGRGEQYF	TGTGCCAGCTCATTAGGGACAGGGGGCAGAGGCGAGCAGTACTTC
once	TRBD1	TRBV4-3	TRBJ1-2	CASSHLQGLDGYTF	TGCGCCAGCAGCCACCTACAGGGGTTAGATGGCTACACCTTC
.	.	TRBV18	TRBJ2-7	CASSPGGRSYEQYF	TGTGCCAGCTCACCCGGGGGACGGTCCTACGAGCAGTACTTC
.	TRBD1	TRBV7-8	TRBJ1-2	CASSSTGRSWYGYTF	TGTGCCAGCAGCTCGACAGGGAGGAGCTGGTACGGCTACACCTTC
once	.	TRBV14	TRBJ1-1	CASSQVSTEAFF	TGTGCCAGCAGCCAAGTATCGACTGAAGCTTTCTTT
.	.	TRBV10-3	TRBJ2-3	CAISGVGGTDTQYF	TGTGCCATCTCGGGGGTCGGCGGCACAGATACGCAGTATTTT